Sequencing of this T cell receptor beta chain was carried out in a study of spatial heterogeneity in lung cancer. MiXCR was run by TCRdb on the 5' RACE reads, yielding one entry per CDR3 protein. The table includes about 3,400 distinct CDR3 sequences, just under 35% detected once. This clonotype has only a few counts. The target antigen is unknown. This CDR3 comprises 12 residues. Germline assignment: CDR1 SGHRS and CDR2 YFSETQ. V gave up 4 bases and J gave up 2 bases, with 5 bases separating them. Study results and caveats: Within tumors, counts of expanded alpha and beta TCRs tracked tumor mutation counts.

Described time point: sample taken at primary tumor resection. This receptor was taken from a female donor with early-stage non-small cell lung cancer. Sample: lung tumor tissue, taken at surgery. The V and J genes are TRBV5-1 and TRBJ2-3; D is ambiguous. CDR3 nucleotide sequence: TGCGCCAGCAGCAATGTCACAGATACGCAGTATTTT. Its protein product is CASSNVTDTQYF.